This record looks at one T cell receptor beta chain sequence and its context. Its antigen remains unidentified. The sample is drawn from a study of cytomegalovirus exposure and HLA in healthy donors. Study-wide findings and caveats: Productive status was seen about 90% or about 30% of the time for most TCR beta V segments in an earlier analysis.

There are 14 residues in the CDR3. Deletions cut 1 base from V and 4 bases from J, with 8 bases between. CDR1 is MDHEN and CDR2 is SYDVKM in the germline V gene. The PCR made use of 60 Vbeta and 13 Jbeta primers. The repertoire was sequenced with immunoSEQ multiplex PCR; TCRdb's copy has only in-frame clones and lacks some. The table shows around 150,000 clones, with almost 80% occurring only once. The TCR was taken from a woman aged 45 to 65 in good health and CMV-seronegative. The source material was PBMCs. V and J are TRBV28 and TRBJ1-5, with no clear D. The DNA of the CDR3 is TGTGCCAGCAGTTTATTCCTCCGTAATCAGCCCCAGCATTTT. Translation: CASSLFLRNQPQHF.